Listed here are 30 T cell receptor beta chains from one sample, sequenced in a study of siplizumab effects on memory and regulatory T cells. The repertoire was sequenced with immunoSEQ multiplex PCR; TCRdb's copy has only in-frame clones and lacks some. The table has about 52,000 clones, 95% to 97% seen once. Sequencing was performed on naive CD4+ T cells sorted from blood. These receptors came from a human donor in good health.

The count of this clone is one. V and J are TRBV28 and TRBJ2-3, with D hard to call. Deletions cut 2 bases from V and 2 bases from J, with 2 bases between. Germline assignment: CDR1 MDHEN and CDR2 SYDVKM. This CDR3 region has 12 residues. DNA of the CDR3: TGTGCCAGCAGTTTAATCACAGATACGCAGTATTTT. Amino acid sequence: CASSLITDTQYF.

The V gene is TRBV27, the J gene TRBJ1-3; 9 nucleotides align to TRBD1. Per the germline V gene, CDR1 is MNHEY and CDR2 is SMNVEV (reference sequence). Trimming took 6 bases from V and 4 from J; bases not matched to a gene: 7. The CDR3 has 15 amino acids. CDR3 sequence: CASRPDRGSGNTIYF. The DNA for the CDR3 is TGTGCCAGCAGGCCTGACAGGGGGAGCGGAAACACCATATATTTT.

The chain's CDR3 is CASSPDSTYGYTF. The CDR3 nucleotides are TGTGCCAGCTCACCGGACAGTACCTATGGCTACACCTTC. This chain connects TRBV18 to TRBJ1-2; D possibly corresponds to TRBD1 (6 bases). Germline V lookup: CDR1 KGHSH, CDR2 LQKENI. Trimming removed 3 bases from V and 4 bases from J, with 9 bases in between. The CDR3 has 13 residues.

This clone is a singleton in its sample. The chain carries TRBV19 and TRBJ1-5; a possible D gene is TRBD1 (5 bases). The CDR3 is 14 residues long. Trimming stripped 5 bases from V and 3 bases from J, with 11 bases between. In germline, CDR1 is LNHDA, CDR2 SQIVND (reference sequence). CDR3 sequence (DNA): TGTGCCAGTAGTCAGCAGGGTTTCAATCAGCCCCAGCATTTT. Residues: CASSQQGFNQPQHF. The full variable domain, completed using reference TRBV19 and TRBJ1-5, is DGGITQSPKYLFRKEGQNVTLSCEQNLNHDAMYWYRQDPGQGLRLIYYSQIVNDFQKGDIAEGYSVSREKKESFPLTVTSAQKNPTAFYLCASSQQGFNQPQHFGDGTRLSIL.

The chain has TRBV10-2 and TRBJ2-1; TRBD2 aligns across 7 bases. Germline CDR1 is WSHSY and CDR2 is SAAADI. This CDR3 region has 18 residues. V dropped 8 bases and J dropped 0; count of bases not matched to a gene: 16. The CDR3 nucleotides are TGCGCCAGCCCGGGGAGGGAGGCCACGTTTAGCTCCTACAATGAGCAGTTCTTC. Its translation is CASPGREATFSSYNEQFF.

The CDR3 reads CASSRYTGGAKQPQHF. CDR3 DNA: TGTGCCAGCAGCCGATACACAGGGGGCGCGAAACAGCCCCAGCATTTT. V and J are TRBV28 and TRBJ1-5; the match to TRBD1 covers 9 bases. The CDR3 loop spans 16 amino acids. Germline V lookup: CDR1 MDHEN, CDR2 SYDVKM. The V and J ends lost 6 bases and 7 bases, in that order; junction bases with no gene match: 13.

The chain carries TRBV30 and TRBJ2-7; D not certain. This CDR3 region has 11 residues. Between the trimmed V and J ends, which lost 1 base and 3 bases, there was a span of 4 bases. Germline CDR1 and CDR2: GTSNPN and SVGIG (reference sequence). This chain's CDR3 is CAWSDNYEQYF. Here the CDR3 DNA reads TGTGCCTGGAGTGACAACTACGAGCAGTACTTC.

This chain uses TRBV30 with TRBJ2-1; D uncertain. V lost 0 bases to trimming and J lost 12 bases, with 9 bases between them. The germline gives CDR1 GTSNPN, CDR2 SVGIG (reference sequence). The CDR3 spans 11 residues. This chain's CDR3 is CAWSVSEAQFF. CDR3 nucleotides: TGTGCCTGGAGTGTTTCTGAGGCGCAGTTCTTC.

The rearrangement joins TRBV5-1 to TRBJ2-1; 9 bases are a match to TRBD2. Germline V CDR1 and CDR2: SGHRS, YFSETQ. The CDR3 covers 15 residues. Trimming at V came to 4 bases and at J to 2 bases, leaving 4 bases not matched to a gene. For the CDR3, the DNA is TGCGCCAGCAGCCCGGGACTAGCAGCCTACAATGAGCAGTTCTTC. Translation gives CASSPGLAAYNEQFF. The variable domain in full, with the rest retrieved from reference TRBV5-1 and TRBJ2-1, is KAGVTQTPRYLIKTRGQQVTLSCSPISGHRSVSWYQQTPGQGLQFLFEYFSETQRNKGNFPGRFSGRQFSNSRSEMNVSTLELGDSALYLCASSPGLAAYNEQFFGPGTRLTVL.

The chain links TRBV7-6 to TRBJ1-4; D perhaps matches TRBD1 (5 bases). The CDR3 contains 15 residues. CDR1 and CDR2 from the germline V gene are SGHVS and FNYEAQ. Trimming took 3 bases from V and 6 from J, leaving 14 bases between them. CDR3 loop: CASSLEAGSYEKLFF. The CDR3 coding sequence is TGTGCCAGCAGCTTGGAAGCAGGGTCCTATGAAAAACTGTTTTTT.

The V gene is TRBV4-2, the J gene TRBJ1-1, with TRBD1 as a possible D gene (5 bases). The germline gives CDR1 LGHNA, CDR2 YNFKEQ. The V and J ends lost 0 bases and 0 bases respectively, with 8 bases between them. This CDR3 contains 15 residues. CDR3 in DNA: TGTGCCAGCAGCCAAGAAGGGACTCTGAACACTGAAGCTTTCTTT. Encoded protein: CASSQEGTLNTEAFF.

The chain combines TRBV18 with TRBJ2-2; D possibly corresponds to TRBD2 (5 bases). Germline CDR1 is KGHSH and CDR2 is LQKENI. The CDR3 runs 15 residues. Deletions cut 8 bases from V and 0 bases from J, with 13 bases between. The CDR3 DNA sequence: TGTGCCAGCGCAACGCGACTACCGAACACCGGGGAGCTGTTTTTT. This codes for CASATRLPNTGELFF.

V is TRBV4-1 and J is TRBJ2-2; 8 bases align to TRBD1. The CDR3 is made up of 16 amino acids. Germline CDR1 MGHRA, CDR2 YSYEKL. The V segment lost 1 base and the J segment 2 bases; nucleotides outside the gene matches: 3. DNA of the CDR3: TGCGCCAGCAGCCAAGTACCAGGGGGCAACACCGGGGAGCTGTTTTTT. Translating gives CASSQVPGGNTGELFF.

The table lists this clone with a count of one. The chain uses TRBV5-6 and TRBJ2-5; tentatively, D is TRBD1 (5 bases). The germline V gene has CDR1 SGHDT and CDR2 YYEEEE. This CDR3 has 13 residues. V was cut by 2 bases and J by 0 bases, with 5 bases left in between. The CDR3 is CASSFRDQETQYF. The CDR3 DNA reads TGTGCCAGCAGCTTCAGGGACCAAGAGACCCAGTACTTC.

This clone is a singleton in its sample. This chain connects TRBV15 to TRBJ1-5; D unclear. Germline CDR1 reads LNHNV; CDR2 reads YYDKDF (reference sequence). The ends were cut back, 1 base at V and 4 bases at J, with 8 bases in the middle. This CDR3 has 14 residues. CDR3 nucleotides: TGTGCCACCAGCAGAGGGGGTCGTAATCAGCCCCAGCATTTT. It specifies CATSRGGRNQPQHF.

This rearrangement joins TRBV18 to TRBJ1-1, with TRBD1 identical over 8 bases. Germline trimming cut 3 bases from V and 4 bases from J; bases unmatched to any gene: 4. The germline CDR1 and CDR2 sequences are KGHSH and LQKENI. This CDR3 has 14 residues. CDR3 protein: CASSPRTGSTEAFF. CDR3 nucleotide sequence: TGTGCCAGCTCACCGAGGACAGGGTCCACTGAAGCTTTCTTT.

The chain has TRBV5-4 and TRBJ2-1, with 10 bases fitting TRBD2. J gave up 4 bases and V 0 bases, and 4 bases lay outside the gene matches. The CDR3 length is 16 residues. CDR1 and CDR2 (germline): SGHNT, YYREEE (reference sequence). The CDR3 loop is CASSLAVAGGYNEQFF. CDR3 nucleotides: TGTGCCAGCAGCTTGGCAGTAGCGGGGGGATACAATGAGCAGTTCTTC.

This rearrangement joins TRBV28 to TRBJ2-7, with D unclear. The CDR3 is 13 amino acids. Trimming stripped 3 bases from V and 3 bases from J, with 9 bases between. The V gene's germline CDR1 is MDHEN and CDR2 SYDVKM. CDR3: CASSFGRNYEQYF. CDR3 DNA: TGTGCCAGCAGTTTTGGGCGGAACTACGAGCAGTACTTC.

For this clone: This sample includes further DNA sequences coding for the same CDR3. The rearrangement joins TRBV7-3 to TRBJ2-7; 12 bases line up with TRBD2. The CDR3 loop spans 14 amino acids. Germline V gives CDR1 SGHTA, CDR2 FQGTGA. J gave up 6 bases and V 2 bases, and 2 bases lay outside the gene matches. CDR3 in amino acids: CASSLGTSGSEQYF. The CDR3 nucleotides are TGTGCCAGCAGCTTAGGGACTAGCGGGTCCGAGCAGTACTTC.

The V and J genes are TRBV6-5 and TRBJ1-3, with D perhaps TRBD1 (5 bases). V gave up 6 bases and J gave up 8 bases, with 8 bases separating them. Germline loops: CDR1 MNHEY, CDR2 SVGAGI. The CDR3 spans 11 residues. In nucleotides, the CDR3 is TGTGCCAGCAGCAGGGCGGACACCATATATTTT. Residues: CASSRADTIYF.

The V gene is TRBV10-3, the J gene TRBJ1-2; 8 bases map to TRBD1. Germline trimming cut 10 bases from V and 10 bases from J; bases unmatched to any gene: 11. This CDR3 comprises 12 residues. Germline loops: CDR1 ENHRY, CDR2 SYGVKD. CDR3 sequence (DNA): TGTGCCACCCTCCGGCAGGGGGCATCCTACACCTTC. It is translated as CATLRQGASYTF.

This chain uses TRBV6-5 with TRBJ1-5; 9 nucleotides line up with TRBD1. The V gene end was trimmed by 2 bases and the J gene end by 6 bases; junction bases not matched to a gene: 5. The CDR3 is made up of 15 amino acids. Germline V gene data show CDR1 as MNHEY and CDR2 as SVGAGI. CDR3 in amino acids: CASSYPDRGIQPQHF. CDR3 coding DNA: TGTGCCAGCAGTTACCCGGACAGGGGTATTCAGCCCCAGCATTTT.

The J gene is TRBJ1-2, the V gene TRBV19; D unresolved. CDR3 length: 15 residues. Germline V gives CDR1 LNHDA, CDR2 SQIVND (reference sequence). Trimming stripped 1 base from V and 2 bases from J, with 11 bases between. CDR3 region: CASSIVSRPNYGYTF. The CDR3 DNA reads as TGTGCCAGTAGTATAGTTTCCAGGCCGAACTATGGCTACACCTTC.

For the CDR3, the DNA is TGTGCCAGCAGCCCAGCGGGAGGGTTAAACGAGCAGTACTTC. Translating gives CASSPAGGLNEQYF. The gene calls are TRBV7-9 and TRBJ2-7; TRBD2 agrees at 10 bases. J lost 5 bases, V lost 5 bases, and 6 bases had no gene match. This CDR3 spans 14 amino acids. Per the germline V gene, CDR1 is SEHNR and CDR2 is FQNEAQ (reference sequence).

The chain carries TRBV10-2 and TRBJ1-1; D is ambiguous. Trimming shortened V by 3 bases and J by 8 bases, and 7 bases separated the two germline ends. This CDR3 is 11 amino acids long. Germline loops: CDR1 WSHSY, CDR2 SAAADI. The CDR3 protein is CASSDWIEAFF. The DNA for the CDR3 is TGCGCCAGCAGTGACTGGATAGAAGCTTTCTTT.

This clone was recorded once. CDR3 DNA sequence: TGTGCCAGCAGCTTAGGGTTAGCGGGCGCTAGCGGCCAAGAGACCCAGTACTTC. Encoded protein: CASSLGLAGASGQETQYF. This sequence joins TRBV7-6 and TRBJ2-5; TRBD2 aligns across 7 bases. Trimming took 1 base from V and 1 from J; bases not matched to a gene: 12. The CDR3 sequence is 18 residues long. CDR1 is SGHVS, CDR2 FNYEAQ, per germline.

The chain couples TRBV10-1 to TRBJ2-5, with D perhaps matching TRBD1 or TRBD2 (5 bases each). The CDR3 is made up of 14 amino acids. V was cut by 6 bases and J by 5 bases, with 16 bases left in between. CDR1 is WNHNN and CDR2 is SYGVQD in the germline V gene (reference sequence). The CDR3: CASSPRGVEETQYF. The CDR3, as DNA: TGCGCCAGCAGCCCCAGAGGGGTGGAGGAGACCCAGTACTTC.

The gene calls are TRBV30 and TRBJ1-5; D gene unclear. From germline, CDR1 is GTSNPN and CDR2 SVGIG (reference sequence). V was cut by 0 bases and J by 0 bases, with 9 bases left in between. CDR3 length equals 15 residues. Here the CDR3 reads CAWSVGSYSNQPQHF. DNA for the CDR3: TGTGCCTGGAGTGTAGGGAGTTATAGCAATCAGCCCCAGCATTTT.

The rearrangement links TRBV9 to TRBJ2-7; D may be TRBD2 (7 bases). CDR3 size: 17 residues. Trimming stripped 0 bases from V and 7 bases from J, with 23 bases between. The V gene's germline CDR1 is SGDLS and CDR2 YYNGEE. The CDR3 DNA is TGTGCCAGCAGCGTAGCTCCCCTTGCGGGGGCCTTGAAAGAGCAGTACTTC. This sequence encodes CASSVAPLAGALKEQYF.

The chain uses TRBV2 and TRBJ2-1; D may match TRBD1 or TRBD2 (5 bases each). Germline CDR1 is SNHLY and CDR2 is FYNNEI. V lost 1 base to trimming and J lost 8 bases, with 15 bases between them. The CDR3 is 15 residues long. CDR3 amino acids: CASSEVFGTGDEQFF. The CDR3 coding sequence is TGTGCCAGCAGTGAAGTATTCGGGACCGGCGATGAGCAGTTCTTC.